The 6 T cell receptor beta chains in this list originate from one sample, sequenced in a study of vaccination and CD4 T cells after COVID-19. Their antigens are not known. Treatment of the sample: roughly ten-day PBMC culture with coronavirus spike peptide pools or control peptides (ViraFEST assay). Pre-COVID-19 pandemic sampling (2011-2018) yielded the unexposed donor's CD4+ T cells. Sequenced with the Oncomine TCR Beta short-read assay was DNA taken from cultured CD4+ T cells. CD4+ T cells were cultured, and genomic DNA was extracted from them. A single record per CDR3 protein comes from TCRdb applying MiXCR to the PCR reads. Of around 11,000 distinct CDR3 sequences listed, about 30% were seen once; the top ten hold roughly a fifth. The sequencing input was CD4+ T cells from blood, cultured in vitro. The source of these receptors is a human donor in good health.

The chain joins TRBV7-9 to TRBJ2-3; the D is unclear. V was cut by 5 bases and J by 0 bases, with 9 bases left in between. The CDR3 covers 14 residues. CDR1 SEHNR and CDR2 FQNEAQ come from the germline V gene (reference sequence). CDR3 sequence: CASSQTLSTDTQYF. CDR3 nucleotide sequence: TGTGCCAGCAGCCAAACGCTTAGCACAGATACGCAGTATTTT.

A few counts support this clonotype. V gene TRBV2 combines with J gene TRBJ2-5; 7 bases map to TRBD2. The junction had 6 bases not matched to a gene; V was cut back by 3 bases and J by 5 bases. The CDR3 is 14 residues long. Per germline, CDR1 SNHLY and CDR2 FYNNEI. The CDR3 DNA reads TGTGCCAGCAGTGACACTAGCGCTCGCGAGACCCAGTACTTC. This sequence encodes CASSDTSARETQYF.

This clonotype was counted only a few times. The V gene is TRBV7-8, the J gene TRBJ1-1; 11 bases match TRBD1. Germline-derived CDR1 and CDR2 are SGHVS and FQNEAQ. The length of the CDR3 is 16 residues. V trimming: 2 bases; J trimming: 5 bases; junction bases outside the gene matches: 7. The CDR3 bases are TGTGCCAGCAGCTTACTGGGGGGGACAGGGGGGACTGAAGCTTTCTTT. The encoded protein is CASSLLGGTGGTEAFF.

This clonotype was seen a few times. This sequence joins TRBV10-3 and TRBJ2-5, with 11 bases matching TRBD2. CDR3 length: 17 residues. The germline V gene encodes CDR1 ENHRY and CDR2 SYGVKD. The ends lost 0 bases at V and 4 bases at J; junction bases unmatched: 7. CDR3 loop: CAISESGAGLAGETQYF. CDR3 sequence (DNA): TGTGCCATCAGTGAGTCGGGGGCCGGACTAGCGGGAGAGACCCAGTACTTC.

The genes are TRBV7-9 and TRBJ2-5; D call uncertain. CDR3 length: 12 residues. Germline V gives CDR1 SEHNR, CDR2 FQNEAQ (reference sequence). Trimming removed 3 bases at V and 3 bases at J, with 5 bases between. CDR3 bases: TGTGCCAGCAGCTTTCGGGAAGAGACCCAGTACTTC. Translating it yields CASSFREETQYF.

CDR3 sequence: CASSPTPGLTTQYF. CDR3 sequence (DNA): TGTGCCAGCAGCCCTACTCCGGGACTTACAACGCAGTATTTT. This chain links TRBV7-2 with TRBJ2-3, with D perhaps TRBD2 (6 bases). V shed 5 bases and J shed 9 bases, with 18 bases lying between them. The CDR3 is 14 residues long. The V gene's germline CDR1 is SGHTA and CDR2 FQGNSA.